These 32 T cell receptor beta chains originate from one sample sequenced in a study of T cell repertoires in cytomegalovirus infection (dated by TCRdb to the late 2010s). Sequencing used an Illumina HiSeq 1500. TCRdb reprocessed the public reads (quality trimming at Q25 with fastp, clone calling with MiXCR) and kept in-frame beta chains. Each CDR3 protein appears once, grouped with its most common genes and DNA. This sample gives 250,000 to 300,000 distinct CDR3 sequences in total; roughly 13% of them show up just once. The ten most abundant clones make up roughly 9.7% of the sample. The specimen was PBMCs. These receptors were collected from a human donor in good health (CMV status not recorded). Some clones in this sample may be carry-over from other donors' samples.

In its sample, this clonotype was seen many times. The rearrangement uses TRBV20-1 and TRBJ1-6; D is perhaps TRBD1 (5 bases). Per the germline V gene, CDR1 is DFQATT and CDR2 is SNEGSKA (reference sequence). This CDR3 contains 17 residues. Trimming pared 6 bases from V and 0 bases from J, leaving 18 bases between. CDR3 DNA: TGCAGTGCAAACCCTAGGGGAACCAGCTCCTATAATTCACCCCTCCACTTT. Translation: CSANPRGTSSYNSPLHF.

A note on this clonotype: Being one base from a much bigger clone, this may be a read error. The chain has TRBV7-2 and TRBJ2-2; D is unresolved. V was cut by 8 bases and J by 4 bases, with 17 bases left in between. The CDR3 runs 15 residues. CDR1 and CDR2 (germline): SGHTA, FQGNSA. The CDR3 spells CASPGPAAITGELFF. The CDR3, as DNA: TGTGCCAGCCCCGGGCCGGCGGCGATCACCGGGGAGCTGTTTTTT. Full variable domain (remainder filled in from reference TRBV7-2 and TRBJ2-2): GAGVSQSPSNKVTEKGKDVELRCDPISGHTALYWYRQSLGQGLEFLIYFQGNSAPDKSGLPSDRFSAERTGGSVSTLTIQRTQQEDSAVYLCASPGPAAITGELFFGEGSRLTVL.

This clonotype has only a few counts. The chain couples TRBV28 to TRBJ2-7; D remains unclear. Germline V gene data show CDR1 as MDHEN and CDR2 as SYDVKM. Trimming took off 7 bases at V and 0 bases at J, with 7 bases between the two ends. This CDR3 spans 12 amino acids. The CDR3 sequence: CASTQSSYEQYF. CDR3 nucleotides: TGTGCCAGCACCCAAAGCTCCTACGAGCAGTACTTC. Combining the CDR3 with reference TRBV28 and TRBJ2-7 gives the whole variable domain DVKVTQSSRYLVKRTGEKVFLECVQDMDHENMFWYRQDPGLGLRLIYFSYDVKMKEKGDIPEGYSVSREKKERFSLILESASTNQTSMYLCASTQSSYEQYFGPGTRLTVT.

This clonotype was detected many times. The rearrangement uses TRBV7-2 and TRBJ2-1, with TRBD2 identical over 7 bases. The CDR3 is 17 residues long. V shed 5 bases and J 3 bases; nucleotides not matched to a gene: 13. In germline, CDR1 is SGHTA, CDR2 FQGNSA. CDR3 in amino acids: CASSPPPSGRFYNEQFF. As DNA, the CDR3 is TGTGCCAGCAGCCCACCACCTAGCGGCCGTTTCTACAATGAGCAGTTCTTC.

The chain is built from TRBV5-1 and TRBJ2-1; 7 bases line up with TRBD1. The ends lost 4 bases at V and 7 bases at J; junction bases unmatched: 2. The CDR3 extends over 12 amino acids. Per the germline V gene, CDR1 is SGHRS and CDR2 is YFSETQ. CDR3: CASSATGNEQFF. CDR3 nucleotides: TGCGCCAGCAGCGCGACAGGGAATGAGCAGTTCTTC.

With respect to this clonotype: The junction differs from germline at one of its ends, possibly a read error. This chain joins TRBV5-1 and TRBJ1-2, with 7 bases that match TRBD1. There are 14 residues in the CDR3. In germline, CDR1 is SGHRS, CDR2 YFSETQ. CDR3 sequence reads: CASRLGQRNYGYTF. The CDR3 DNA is TGCGCCAGCAGATTGGGACAGCGAAACTATGGCTACACCTTC.

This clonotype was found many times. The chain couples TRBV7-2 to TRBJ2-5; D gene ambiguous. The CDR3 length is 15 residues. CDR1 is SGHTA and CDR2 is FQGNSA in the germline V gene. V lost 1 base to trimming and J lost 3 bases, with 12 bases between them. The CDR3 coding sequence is TGTGCCAGCAGCTTAGGGACCTTTAAAGAAGAGACCCAGTACTTC. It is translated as CASSLGTFKEETQYF. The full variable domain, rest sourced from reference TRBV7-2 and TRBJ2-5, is GAGVSQSPSNKVTEKGKDVELRCDPISGHTALYWYRQSLGQGLEFLIYFQGNSAPDKSGLPSDRFSAERTGGSVSTLTIQRTQQEDSAVYLCASSLGTFKEETQYFGPGTRLLVL.

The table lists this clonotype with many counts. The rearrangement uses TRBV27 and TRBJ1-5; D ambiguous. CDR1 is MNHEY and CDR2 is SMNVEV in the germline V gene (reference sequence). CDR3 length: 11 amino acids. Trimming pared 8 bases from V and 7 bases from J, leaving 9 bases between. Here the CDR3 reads CASLRRQPQHF. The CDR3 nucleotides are TGTGCCAGCCTCCGGCGGCAGCCCCAGCATTTT.

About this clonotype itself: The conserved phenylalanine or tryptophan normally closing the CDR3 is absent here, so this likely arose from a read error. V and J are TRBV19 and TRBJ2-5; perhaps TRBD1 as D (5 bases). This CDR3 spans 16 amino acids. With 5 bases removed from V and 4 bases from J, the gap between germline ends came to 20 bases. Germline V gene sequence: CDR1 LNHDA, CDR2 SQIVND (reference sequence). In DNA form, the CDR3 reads TGTGCCAGTAGTTTCTCCTATGACAGATACGCAGAGACCCAGTACGTC. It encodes CASSFSYDRYAETQYV.

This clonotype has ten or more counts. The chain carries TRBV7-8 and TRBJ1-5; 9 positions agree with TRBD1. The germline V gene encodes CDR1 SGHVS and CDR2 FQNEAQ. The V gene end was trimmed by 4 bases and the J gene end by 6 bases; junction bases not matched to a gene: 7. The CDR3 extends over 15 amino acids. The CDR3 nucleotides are TGTGCCAGCAGCTCCTGGGACAGGGCACTTCAGCCCCAGCATTTT. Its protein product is CASSSWDRALQPQHF.

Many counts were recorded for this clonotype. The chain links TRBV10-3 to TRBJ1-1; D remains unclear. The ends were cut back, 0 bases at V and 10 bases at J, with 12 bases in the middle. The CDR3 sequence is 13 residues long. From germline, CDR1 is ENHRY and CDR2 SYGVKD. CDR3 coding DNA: TGTGCCATCAGTGAGTCGACCATTGGGAGAGCTTTCTTT. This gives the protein CAISESTIGRAFF.

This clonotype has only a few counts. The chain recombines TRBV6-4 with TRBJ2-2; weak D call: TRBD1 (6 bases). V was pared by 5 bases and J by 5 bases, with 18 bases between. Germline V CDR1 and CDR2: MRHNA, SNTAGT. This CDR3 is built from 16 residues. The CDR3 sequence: CASSSGDGGSTGELFF. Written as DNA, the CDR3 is TGTGCCAGCAGTTCAGGGGACGGTGGAAGTACCGGGGAGCTGTTTTTT.

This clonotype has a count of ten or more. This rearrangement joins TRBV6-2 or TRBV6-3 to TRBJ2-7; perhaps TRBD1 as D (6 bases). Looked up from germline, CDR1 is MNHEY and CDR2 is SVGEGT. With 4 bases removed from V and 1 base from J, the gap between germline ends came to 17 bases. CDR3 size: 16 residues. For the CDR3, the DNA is TGTGCCAGCAGTTCCTCGACAGGTCTCTCTTCCTACGAGCAGTACTTC. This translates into CASSSSTGLSSYEQYF.

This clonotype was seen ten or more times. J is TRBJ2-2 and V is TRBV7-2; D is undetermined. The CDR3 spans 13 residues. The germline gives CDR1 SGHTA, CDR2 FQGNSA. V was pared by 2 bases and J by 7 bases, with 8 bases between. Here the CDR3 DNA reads TGTGCCAGCAGCTTAAATCCGAGCGGGGAGCTGTTTTTT. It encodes CASSLNPSGELFF.

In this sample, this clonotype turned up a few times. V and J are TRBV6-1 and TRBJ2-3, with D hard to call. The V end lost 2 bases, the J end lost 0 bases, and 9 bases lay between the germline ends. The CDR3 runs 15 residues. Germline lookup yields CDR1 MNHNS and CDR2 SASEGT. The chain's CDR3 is CASSETASSTDTQYF. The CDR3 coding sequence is TGTGCCAGCAGTGAAACAGCTTCTAGCACAGATACGCAGTATTTT.

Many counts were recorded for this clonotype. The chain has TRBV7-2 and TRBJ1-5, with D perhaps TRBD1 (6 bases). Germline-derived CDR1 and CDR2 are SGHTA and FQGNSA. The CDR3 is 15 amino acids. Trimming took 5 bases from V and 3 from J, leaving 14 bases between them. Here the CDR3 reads CASSPGQGNNQPQHF. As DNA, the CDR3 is TGTGCCAGCAGCCCCGGGCAGGGGAACAATCAGCCCCAGCATTTT.

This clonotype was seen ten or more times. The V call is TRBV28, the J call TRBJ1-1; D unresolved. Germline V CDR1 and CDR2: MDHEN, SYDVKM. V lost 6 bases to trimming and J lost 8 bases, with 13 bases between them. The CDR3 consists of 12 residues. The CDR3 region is CASRYREKEAFF. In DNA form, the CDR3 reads TGTGCCAGCAGGTACCGGGAGAAAGAAGCTTTCTTT.

CDR3 protein: CASSLGTSGTGYEQFF. DNA for the CDR3: TGCGCCAGCAGCCTTGGGACTAGTGGGACGGGCTATGAGCAGTTCTTC. V and J are TRBV4-3 and TRBJ2-1; 8 nucleotides line up with TRBD2. V trimming: 4 bases; J trimming: 8 bases; junction bases outside the gene matches: 13. Germline assignment: CDR1 LGHNA and CDR2 YSLEER. The CDR3 consists of 16 residues.

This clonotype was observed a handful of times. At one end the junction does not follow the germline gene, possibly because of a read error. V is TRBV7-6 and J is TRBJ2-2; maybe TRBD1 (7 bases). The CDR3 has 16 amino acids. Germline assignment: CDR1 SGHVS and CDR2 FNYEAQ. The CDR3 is CASSHQGGQNTGELFF. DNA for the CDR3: TGTGCTAGCAGCCACCAGGGGGGACAGAACACCGGGGAGCTGTTTTTT. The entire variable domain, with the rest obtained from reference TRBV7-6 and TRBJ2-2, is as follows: GAGVSQSPRYKVTKRGQDVALRCDPISGHVSLYWYRQALGQGPEFLTYFNYEAQQDKSGLPNDRFSAERPEGSISTLTIQRTEQRDSAMYRCASSHQGGQNTGELFFGEGSRLTVL.

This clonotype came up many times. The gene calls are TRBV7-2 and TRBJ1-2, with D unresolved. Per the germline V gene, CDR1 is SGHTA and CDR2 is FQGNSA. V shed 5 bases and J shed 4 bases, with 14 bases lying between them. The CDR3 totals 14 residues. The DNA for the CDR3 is TGTGCCAGCAGCGAAGGACCGACTCTCTATGGCTACACCTTC. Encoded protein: CASSEGPTLYGYTF. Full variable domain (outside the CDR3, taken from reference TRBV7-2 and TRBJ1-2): GAGVSQSPSNKVTEKGKDVELRCDPISGHTALYWYRQSLGQGLEFLIYFQGNSAPDKSGLPSDRFSAERTGGSVSTLTIQRTQQEDSAVYLCASSEGPTLYGYTFGSGTRLTVV.

CDR3 nucleotides: TGCAGCGGCCTCGGGATTAGCGGGAGTATTAATGAGCAGTTCTTC. As protein: CSGLGISGSINEQFF. The chain carries TRBV29-1 and TRBJ2-1, with 9 bases identical to TRBD2. The CDR3 covers 15 residues. CDR1 and CDR2 (germline): SQVTM, ANQGSEA. The J segment lost 7 bases and the V segment lost 7 bases, leaving 14 bases of the junction unmatched.

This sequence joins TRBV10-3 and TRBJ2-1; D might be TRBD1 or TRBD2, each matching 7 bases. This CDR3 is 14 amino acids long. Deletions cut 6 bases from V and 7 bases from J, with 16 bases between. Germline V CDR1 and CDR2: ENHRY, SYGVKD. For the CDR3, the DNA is TGTGCCATCAGCAGTACAGGGGAGGGTAATGAGCAGTTCTTC. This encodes CAISSTGEGNEQFF.

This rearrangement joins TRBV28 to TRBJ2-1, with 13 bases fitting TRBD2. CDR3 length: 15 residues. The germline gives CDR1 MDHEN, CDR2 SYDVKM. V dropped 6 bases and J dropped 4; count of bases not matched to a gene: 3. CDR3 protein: CASRLAGGRYNEQFF. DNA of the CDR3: TGTGCCAGCAGACTAGCGGGAGGGCGGTACAATGAGCAGTTCTTC.

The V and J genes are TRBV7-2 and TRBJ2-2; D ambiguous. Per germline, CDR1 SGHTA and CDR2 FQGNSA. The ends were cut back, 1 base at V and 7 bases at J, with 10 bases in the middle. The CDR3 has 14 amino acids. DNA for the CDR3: TGTGCCAGCAGCTTAGTGCGAGGTCGCGGGGAGCTGTTTTTT. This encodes CASSLVRGRGELFF.

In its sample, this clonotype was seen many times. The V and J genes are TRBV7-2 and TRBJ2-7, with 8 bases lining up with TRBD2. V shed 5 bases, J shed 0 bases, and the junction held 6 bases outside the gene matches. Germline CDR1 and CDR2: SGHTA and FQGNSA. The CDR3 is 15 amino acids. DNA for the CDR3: TGTGCCAGCAGCCATCGGCTAGCGGGCTCCTACGAGCAGTACTTC. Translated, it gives CASSHRLAGSYEQYF.

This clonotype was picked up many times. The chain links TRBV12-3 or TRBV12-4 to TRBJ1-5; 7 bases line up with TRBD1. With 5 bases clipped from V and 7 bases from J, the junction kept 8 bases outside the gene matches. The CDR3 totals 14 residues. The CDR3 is CASSRDRVEQPQHF. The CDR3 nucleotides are TGTGCCAGCAGTAGAGACAGGGTGGAACAGCCCCAGCATTTT.

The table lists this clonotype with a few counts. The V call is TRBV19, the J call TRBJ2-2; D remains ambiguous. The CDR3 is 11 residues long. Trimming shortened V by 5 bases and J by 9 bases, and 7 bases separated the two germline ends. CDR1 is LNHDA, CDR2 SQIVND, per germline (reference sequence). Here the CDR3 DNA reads TGTGCCAGTAGTGATGTCAGGGAGCTGTTTTTT. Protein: CASSDVRELFF. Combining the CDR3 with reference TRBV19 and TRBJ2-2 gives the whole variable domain DGGITQSPKYLFRKEGQNVTLSCEQNLNHDAMYWYRQDPGQGLRLIYYSQIVNDFQKGDIAEGYSVSREKKESFPLTVTSAQKNPTAFYLCASSDVRELFFGEGSRLTVL.

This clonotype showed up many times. The CDR3 DNA sequence: TGTGCCAGCAGCTTAGTAAGGGAAACCTCAAGCATTCAGTACTTC. Translation gives CASSLVRETSSIQYF. V and J are TRBV7-2 and TRBJ2-4; D unclear. Trimming took 1 base from V and 9 from J, leaving 16 bases between them. Germline V gene data show CDR1 as SGHTA and CDR2 as FQGNSA. The CDR3 runs to 15 residues.

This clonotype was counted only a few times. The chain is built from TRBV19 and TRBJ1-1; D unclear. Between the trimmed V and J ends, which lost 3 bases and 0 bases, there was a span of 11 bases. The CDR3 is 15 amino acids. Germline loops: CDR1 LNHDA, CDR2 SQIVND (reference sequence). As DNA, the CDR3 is TGTGCCAGTAGTATCGGGGAGGTACTGAACACTGAAGCTTTCTTT. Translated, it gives CASSIGEVLNTEAFF.

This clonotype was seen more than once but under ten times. CDR3 DNA: TGTGCCAGCAGCCATTCCACCACCGGGGAGCTGTTTTTT. Translating it yields CASSHSTTGELFF. The chain combines TRBV7-2 with TRBJ2-2, with D unclear. In germline, CDR1 is SGHTA, CDR2 FQGNSA. With 5 bases removed from V and 4 bases from J, the gap between germline ends came to 8 bases. CDR3 length: 13 residues.

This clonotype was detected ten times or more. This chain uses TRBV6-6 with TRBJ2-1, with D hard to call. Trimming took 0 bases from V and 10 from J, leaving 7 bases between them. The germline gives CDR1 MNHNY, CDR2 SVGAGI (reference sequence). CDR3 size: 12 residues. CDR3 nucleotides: TGTGCCAGCAGTTACTCCCTGGGGGAGCAGTTCTTC. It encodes CASSYSLGEQFF.

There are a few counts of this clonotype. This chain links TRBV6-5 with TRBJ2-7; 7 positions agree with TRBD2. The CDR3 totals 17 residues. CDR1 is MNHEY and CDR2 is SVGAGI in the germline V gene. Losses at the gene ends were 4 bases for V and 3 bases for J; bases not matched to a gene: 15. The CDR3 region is CASSWAGGLDRNYEQYF. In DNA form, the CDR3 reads TGTGCCAGCAGTTGGGCCGGGGGGTTGGACCGGAACTACGAGCAGTACTTC.